The sequence of this TCR beta chain was determined in a study of shared clonotypes between healthy human individuals. Study information: The cohort had a couple of women and a few men, ages 18 to 49.

When samples were unsorted, approximately 90 million PBMCs were used for genomic DNA. The CDR3 contains 13 residues. Trimming stripped 2 bases from V and 7 bases from J, with 12 bases between. Germline-derived CDR1 and CDR2 are MNHNY and SVGAGI (reference sequence). Genomic DNA of each subset was evenly split across several immunoSEQ plates. Libraries were prepared by immunoSEQ multiplex PCR; TCRdb keeps only in-frame clonotypes and omits some of them. The data hold roughly 450,000 clones, with around 79% observed a single time. The TCR sequence derives from a middle-aged woman in good health. Some clones in this sample may be carry-over from other donors' samples. The material sequenced was PBMCs. This sequence joins TRBV6-6 and TRBJ2-7; no definite D call. CDR3: CASSYAKNMEQYF. DNA for the CDR3: TGTGCCAGCAGTTACGCGAAGAACATGGAGCAGTACTTC.